This passage covers 25 T cell receptor beta chains from one sample sequenced in a study of cytomegalovirus exposure and HLA in healthy donors. PCR amplification relied on 60 Vbeta primers (plus 13 Jbeta primers). Produced via immunoSEQ multiplex PCR; TCRdb's table is partial and in-frame only. The repertoire holds about 94,000 clones, with around two thirds as singletons. Sequencing input: PBMCs. Receptors were obtained from a man aged 25 to 40 in good health and CMV-seronegative.

The rearrangement joins TRBV7-9 to TRBJ2-7, with a tentative D call TRBD1 (6 bases). Germline CDR1 and CDR2: SEHNR and FQNEAQ (reference sequence). The CDR3 has 13 amino acids. V dropped 5 bases and J dropped 2 bases, with 10 bases sitting between them. CDR3 protein: CASSPRTAYEQYF. The CDR3 region has the DNA TGTGCCAGCAGCCCCCGGACAGCCTACGAGCAGTACTTC. The full variable domain, in which reference TRBV7-9 and TRBJ2-7 provide the parts outside the CDR3, is DTGVSQNPRHKITKRGQNVTFRCDPISEHNRLYWYRQTLGQGPEFLTYFQNEAQLEKSRLLSDRFSAERPKGSFSTLEIQRTEQGDSAMYLCASSPRTAYEQYFGPGTRLTVT.

J is TRBJ2-1 and V is TRBV4-1; unclear D gene. This CDR3 is built from 15 residues. V was shortened by 1 base and J by 9 bases, with 16 bases between the two germline ends. CDR1 is MGHRA, CDR2 YSYEKL, per germline. In DNA, the CDR3 is TGCGCCAGCAGCCAAGTGTCAGTAGACTTTTCTGAGCAGTTCTTC. Its protein is CASSQVSVDFSEQFF.

This clone was seen more than once but under ten times. This rearrangement joins TRBV14 to TRBJ2-1, with D tentatively TRBD1 (5 bases). With 0 bases removed from V and 8 bases from J, the gap between germline ends came to 11 bases. The germline gives CDR1 SGHDN, CDR2 FVKESK. The CDR3 has 14 amino acids. CDR3 sequence reads: CASSQDPRDYEQFF. The CDR3 coding sequence is TGTGCCAGCAGCCAAGATCCCAGGGATTATGAGCAGTTCTTC.

The chain joins TRBV7-6 to TRBJ2-7; TRBD2 aligns across 15 bases. The CDR3 totals 17 residues. Unmatched junction bases numbered 8, after V lost 5 bases and J lost 3 bases. The germline gives CDR1 SGHVS, CDR2 FNYEAQ. The CDR3, as DNA: TGTGCCAGCAGCCAGGGACTAGCGGGAGGTGCTTTCTACGAGCAGTACTTC. Its translation is CASSQGLAGGAFYEQYF.

The V gene is TRBV4-1, the J gene TRBJ2-7, with 7 bases fitting TRBD1. V lost 4 bases, J lost 3 bases, and 9 bases stayed unmatched. The CDR3 loop spans 15 amino acids. The germline CDR1 and CDR2 sequences are MGHRA and YSYEKL. The CDR3 loop is CASSRTGTDHYEQYF. DNA for the CDR3: TGCGCCAGCAGCCGTACCGGGACAGACCACTACGAGCAGTACTTC.

The chain uses TRBV7-2 and TRBJ1-2; 9 bases map to TRBD1. The V segment lost 5 bases and the J segment 6 bases; nucleotides outside the gene matches: 7. This CDR3 contains 14 residues. Germline V lookup: CDR1 SGHTA, CDR2 FQGNSA. CDR3 nucleotide sequence: TGTGCCAGCAGCCCCACCGGGACAGGGAATGGCTACACCTTC. As protein: CASSPTGTGNGYTF. Full variable domain (missing parts from reference TRBV7-2 and TRBJ1-2): GAGVSQSPSNKVTEKGKDVELRCDPISGHTALYWYRQSLGQGLEFLIYFQGNSAPDKSGLPSDRFSAERTGGSVSTLTIQRTQQEDSAVYLCASSPTGTGNGYTFGSGTRLTVV.

This clone was seen once. The chain couples TRBV15 to TRBJ1-1; maybe TRBD1 (5 bases). Trimming removed 5 bases at V and 8 bases at J, with 15 bases between. CDR3 length: 13 residues. In germline, CDR1 is LNHNV, CDR2 YYDKDF (reference sequence). The chain's CDR3 is CATSSLGGAEAFF. The CDR3 coding sequence is TGTGCCACCAGCTCCCTCGGCGGGGCCGAAGCTTTCTTT.

This rearrangement joins TRBV7-6 to TRBJ1-4, with D maybe TRBD1 (5 bases). The CDR3 length is 11 residues. Trimming took off 5 bases at V and 11 bases at J, with 9 bases between the two ends. Germline loops: CDR1 SGHVS, CDR2 FNYEAQ. The CDR3 protein is CASSHGGKLFF. For the CDR3, the DNA is TGTGCCAGCAGCCATGGGGGGAAACTGTTTTTT.

The rearrangement joins TRBV15 to TRBJ1-1; D unresolved. This CDR3 is 14 amino acids long. V was shortened by 0 bases and J by 12 bases, with 17 bases between the two germline ends. Germline V lookup: CDR1 LNHNV, CDR2 YYDKDF (reference sequence). The CDR3: CATSRDRAGRRTFF. The CDR3, as DNA: TGTGCCACCAGCAGAGATCGGGCAGGAAGGAGGACTTTCTTT.

This rearrangement joins TRBV4-2 to TRBJ1-2; the D gene is possibly TRBD1 (6 bases). The CDR3 contains 15 residues. V gave up 0 bases and J gave up 7 bases, with 15 bases separating them. Per germline, CDR1 LGHNA and CDR2 YNFKEQ. The CDR3 protein is CASSQEGGGAGGYTF. CDR3 DNA: TGTGCCAGCAGCCAAGAAGGGGGGGGCGCGGGTGGCTACACCTTC.

The CDR3 sequence: CSVALYSRQETQYF. The DNA of the CDR3 is TGCAGCGTTGCTCTGTACAGCCGACAAGAGACCCAGTACTTC. This chain uses TRBV29-1 with TRBJ2-5; D remains unclear. Germline-derived CDR1 and CDR2 are SQVTM and ANQGSEA. The germline V and J ends were trimmed by 4 bases and 2 bases, with 14 bases remaining between them. The CDR3 is 14 residues long.

This clone has only a few counts. The rearrangement uses TRBV5-5 and TRBJ2-2; TRBD2 might be the D (5 bases). This CDR3 contains 17 residues. Germline CDR1 and CDR2: SGHKS and YYEKEE (reference sequence). The germline V and J ends were trimmed by 1 base and 1 base, with 14 bases remaining between them. The CDR3 region has the DNA TGTGCCAGCAGCTTGTTTTTGGTTCGGGGGAACACCGGGGAGCTGTTTTTT. It encodes CASSLFLVRGNTGELFF.

The CDR3 nucleotides read TGTGCCAGCAGCCCCGGTGGGGAGAATGAGCAGTTCTTC. It encodes CASSPGGENEQFF. This rearrangement joins TRBV9 to TRBJ2-1; maybe TRBD2 (5 bases). This CDR3 has 13 residues. Germline V CDR1 and CDR2: SGDLS, YYNGEE. Trimming shortened V by 4 bases and J by 7 bases, and 12 bases separated the two germline ends.

The chain couples TRBV7-2 to TRBJ2-7; possible D gene TRBD1, 5 bases. In germline, CDR1 is SGHTA, CDR2 FQGNSA. With 8 bases removed from V and 4 bases from J, the gap between germline ends came to 15 bases. This CDR3 has 13 residues. The CDR3 reads CASAIPDTYEQYF. CDR3 coding DNA: TGTGCCAGCGCCATACCGGACACTTACGAGCAGTACTTC. The full variable domain, with the rest looked up from reference TRBV7-2 and TRBJ2-7, is GAGVSQSPSNKVTEKGKDVELRCDPISGHTALYWYRQSLGQGLEFLIYFQGNSAPDKSGLPSDRFSAERTGGSVSTLTIQRTQQEDSAVYLCASAIPDTYEQYFGPGTRLTVT.

This clone was picked up a small number of times. The chain recombines TRBV11-3 with TRBJ2-2; weak D call: TRBD2 (5 bases). The V gene's germline CDR1 is SGHNT and CDR2 YENEEA. This CDR3 contains 12 residues. Between the trimmed V and J ends, which lost 5 bases and 4 bases, there was a span of 5 bases. CDR3 sequence (DNA): TGTGCCAGCAGCCGGGGCACCGGGGAGCTGTTTTTT. Amino acids: CASSRGTGELFF.

The gene calls are TRBV9 and TRBJ2-3; 9 bases agree with TRBD2. This CDR3 has 16 residues. Looked up from germline, CDR1 is SGDLS and CDR2 is YYNGEE. The ends lost 4 bases at V and 2 bases at J; junction bases unmatched: 8. CDR3 amino acids: CASSKGGTSLTDTQYF. CDR3 nucleotides: TGTGCCAGCAGCAAGGGCGGGACTAGCCTCACAGATACGCAGTATTTT.

V and J are TRBV5-4 and TRBJ2-5; D possibly corresponds to TRBD2 (6 bases). Germline-derived CDR1 and CDR2 are SGHNT and YYREEE (reference sequence). V shed 4 bases and J shed 4 bases, with 14 bases lying between them. The CDR3 contains 14 residues. CDR3 sequence reads: CASSPNGGSETQYF. As DNA, the CDR3 is TGTGCCAGCAGCCCGAACGGGGGATCAGAGACCCAGTACTTC.

The CDR3 DNA reads as TGTGCTAGTGGTTTGGTGTCGGGTCCTCAGTTCTTC. Residues: CASGLVSGPQFF. The rearrangement links TRBV12-5 to TRBJ2-1, with unresolved D. The CDR3 has 12 amino acids. CDR1 is LGHNT, CDR2 FRNRAP, per germline. Trimming stripped 0 bases from V and 13 bases from J, with 10 bases between.

This clone came up once. This chain uses TRBV7-2 with TRBJ2-2; D is unclear. The CDR3 runs to 13 residues. Germline V gene lookup returns CDR1 SGHTA and CDR2 FQGNSA. The germline V and J ends were trimmed by 4 bases and 4 bases, with 7 bases remaining between them. The CDR3 nucleotides are TGTGCCAGCAGCTCTCTCCGCACCGGGGAGCTGTTTTTT. It yields the protein CASSSLRTGELFF.

The rearrangement links TRBV27 to TRBJ2-7; TRBD1 matches at 8 bases. V trimming: 3 bases; J trimming: 3 bases; junction bases outside the gene matches: 10. This CDR3 is 16 amino acids long. Germline lookup yields CDR1 MNHEY and CDR2 SMNVEV (reference sequence). CDR3 nucleotides: TGTGCCAGCAGTTTCTCGACAGGGGAGACCCACTACGAGCAGTACTTC. It yields the protein CASSFSTGETHYEQYF.

This clone was observed a few times. The chain uses TRBV6-6 and TRBJ2-7, with 7 bases that match TRBD2. The CDR3 is 15 amino acids. Trimming took 2 bases from V and 6 from J; bases not matched to a gene: 10. The V gene's germline CDR1 is MNHNY and CDR2 SVGAGI (reference sequence). CDR3 amino acids: CASSYVGGSGTEQYF. The CDR3 bases are TGTGCCAGCAGTTACGTCGGGGGGTCAGGCACCGAGCAGTACTTC.

The V and J genes are TRBV10-3 and TRBJ2-3; D might be TRBD1 or TRBD2, each matching 6 bases. V was shortened by 6 bases and J by 4 bases, with 17 bases between the two germline ends. The CDR3 loop spans 15 amino acids. Germline values: CDR1 ENHRY, CDR2 SYGVKD. CDR3 in DNA: TGTGCCATCAGCGAGGGGGGCAGGGTGGCAGATACGCAGTATTTT. Translating it yields CAISEGGRVADTQYF.

The CDR3: CASKVAGVTYNEQFF. The CDR3 DNA reads as TGTGCCAGCAAGGTAGCGGGAGTTACCTACAATGAGCAGTTCTTC. The rearrangement joins TRBV7-9 to TRBJ2-1, with 9 bases aligning to TRBD2. Germline V lookup: CDR1 SEHNR, CDR2 FQNEAQ (reference sequence). The junction had 6 bases not matched to a gene; V was cut back by 7 bases and J by 2 bases. The CDR3 extends over 15 amino acids.

The genes are TRBV5-4 and TRBJ1-2; 9 bases are a match to TRBD1. The CDR3 has 15 amino acids. Germline V gene data show CDR1 as SGHNT and CDR2 as YYREEE (reference sequence). V trimming: 4 bases; J trimming: 7 bases; junction bases outside the gene matches: 11. In DNA form, the CDR3 reads TGTGCCAGCAGCGCATACCGGGACAGGGTTGGTGGCTACACCTTC. Translated: CASSAYRDRVGGYTF.

The V call is TRBV11-2, the J call TRBJ2-2, with 7 bases fitting TRBD1. J was trimmed by 6 bases and V by 4 bases; bases with no gene match: 5. The CDR3 extends over 14 amino acids. CDR1 and CDR2 from the germline V gene are SGHAT and FQNNGV. CDR3 residues: CASSWGTGAGELFF. As DNA, the CDR3 is TGTGCCAGCAGCTGGGGAACAGGGGCCGGGGAGCTGTTTTTT.